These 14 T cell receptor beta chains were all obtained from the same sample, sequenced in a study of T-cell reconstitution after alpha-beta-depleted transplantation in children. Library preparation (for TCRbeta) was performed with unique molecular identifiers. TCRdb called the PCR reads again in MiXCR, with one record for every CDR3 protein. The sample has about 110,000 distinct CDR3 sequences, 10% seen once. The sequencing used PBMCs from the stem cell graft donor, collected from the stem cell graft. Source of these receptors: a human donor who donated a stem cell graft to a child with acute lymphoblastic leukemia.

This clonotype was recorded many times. The CDR3 sequence is CSVGTESNYGYTF. The DNA of the CDR3 is TGCAGCGTCGGGACGGAATCTAACTATGGCTACACCTTC. J is TRBJ1-2 and V is TRBV29-1, with a possible D match to TRBD1 (5 bases). Germline V lookup: CDR1 SQVTM, CDR2 ANQGSEA. The CDR3 extends over 13 amino acids. Deletions cut 6 bases from V and 0 bases from J, with 11 bases between.

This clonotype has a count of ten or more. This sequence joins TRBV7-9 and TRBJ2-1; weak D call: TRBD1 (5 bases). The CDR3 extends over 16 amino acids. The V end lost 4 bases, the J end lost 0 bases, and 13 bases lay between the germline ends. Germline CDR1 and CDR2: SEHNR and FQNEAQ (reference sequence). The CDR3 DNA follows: TGTGCCAGCAGCTCCTTTAGGGGTGACTCCTACAATGAGCAGTTCTTC. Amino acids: CASSSFRGDSYNEQFF.

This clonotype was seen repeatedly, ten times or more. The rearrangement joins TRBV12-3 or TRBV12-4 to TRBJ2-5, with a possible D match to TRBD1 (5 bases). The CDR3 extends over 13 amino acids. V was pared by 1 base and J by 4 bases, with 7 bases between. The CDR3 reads CASSLDRRETQYF. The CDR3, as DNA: TGTGCCAGCAGTTTAGACAGGAGAGAGACCCAGTACTTC.

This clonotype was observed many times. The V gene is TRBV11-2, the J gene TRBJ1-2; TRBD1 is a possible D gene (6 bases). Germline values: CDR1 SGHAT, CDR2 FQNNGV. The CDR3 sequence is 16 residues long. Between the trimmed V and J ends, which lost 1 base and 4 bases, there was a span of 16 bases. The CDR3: CASSLGVGSRGYGYTF. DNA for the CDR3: TGTGCCAGCAGCTTAGGCGTAGGTAGCAGGGGCTATGGCTACACCTTC.

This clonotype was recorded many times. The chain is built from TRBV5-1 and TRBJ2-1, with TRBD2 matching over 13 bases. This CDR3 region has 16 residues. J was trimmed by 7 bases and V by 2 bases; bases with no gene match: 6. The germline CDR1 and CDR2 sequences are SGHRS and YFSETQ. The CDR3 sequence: CASSLGLAGAWNEQFF. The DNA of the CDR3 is TGCGCCAGCAGCTTAGGACTAGCGGGGGCATGGAATGAGCAGTTCTTC.

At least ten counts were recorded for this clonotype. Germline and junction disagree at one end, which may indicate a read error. The CDR3 DNA follows: TGTGCTAGCAGCGCGCGGGAGTCTGGGGAGCTGTTTTTT. Protein: CASSARESGELFF. J is TRBJ2-2 and V is TRBV7-7; 7 bases fit TRBD2. CDR3 size: 13 residues. Per the germline V gene, CDR1 is SSHAT and CDR2 is FNYEAQ (reference sequence).

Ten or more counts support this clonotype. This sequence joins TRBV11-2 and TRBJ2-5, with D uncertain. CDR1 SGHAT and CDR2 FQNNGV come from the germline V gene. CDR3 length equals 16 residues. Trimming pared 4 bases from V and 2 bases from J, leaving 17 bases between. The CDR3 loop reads CASSSWSSRPQETQYF. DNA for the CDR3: TGTGCCAGCAGCTCATGGAGTAGCCGCCCGCAAGAGACCCAGTACTTC.

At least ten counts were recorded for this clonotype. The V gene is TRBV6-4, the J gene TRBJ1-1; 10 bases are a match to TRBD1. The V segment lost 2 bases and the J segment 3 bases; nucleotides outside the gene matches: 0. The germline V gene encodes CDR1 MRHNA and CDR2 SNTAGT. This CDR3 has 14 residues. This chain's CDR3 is CASSDGQGDTEAFF. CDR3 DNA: TGTGCCAGCAGTGACGGACAGGGGGACACTGAAGCTTTCTTT.

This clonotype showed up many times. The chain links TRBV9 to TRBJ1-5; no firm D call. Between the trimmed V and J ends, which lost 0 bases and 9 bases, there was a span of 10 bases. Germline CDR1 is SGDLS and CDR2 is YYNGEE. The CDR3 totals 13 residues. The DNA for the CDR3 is TGTGCCAGCAGCGTAGCAGGTCATCTGCCCCAGCATTTT. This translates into CASSVAGHLPQHF.

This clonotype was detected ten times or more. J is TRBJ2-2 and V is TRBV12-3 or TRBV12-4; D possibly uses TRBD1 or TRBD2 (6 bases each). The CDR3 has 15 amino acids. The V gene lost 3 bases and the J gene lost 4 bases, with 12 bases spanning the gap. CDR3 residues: CASSFNRGPTGELFF. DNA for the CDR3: TGTGCCAGCAGTTTTAACCGGGGGCCCACCGGGGAGCTGTTTTTT.

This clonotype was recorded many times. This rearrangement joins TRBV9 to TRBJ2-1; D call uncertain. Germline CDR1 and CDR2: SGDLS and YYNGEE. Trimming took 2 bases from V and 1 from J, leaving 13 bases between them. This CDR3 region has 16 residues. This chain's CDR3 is CASSVGQATSYNEQFF. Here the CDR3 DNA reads TGTGCCAGCAGCGTGGGCCAGGCTACTTCCTACAATGAGCAGTTCTTC.

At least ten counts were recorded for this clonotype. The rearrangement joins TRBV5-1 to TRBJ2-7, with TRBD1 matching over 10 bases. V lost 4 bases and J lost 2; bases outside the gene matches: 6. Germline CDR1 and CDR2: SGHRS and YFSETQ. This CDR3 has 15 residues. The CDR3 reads CASSVLGQGTYEQYF. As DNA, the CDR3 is TGCGCCAGCAGCGTCTTGGGACAGGGGACCTACGAGCAGTACTTC.

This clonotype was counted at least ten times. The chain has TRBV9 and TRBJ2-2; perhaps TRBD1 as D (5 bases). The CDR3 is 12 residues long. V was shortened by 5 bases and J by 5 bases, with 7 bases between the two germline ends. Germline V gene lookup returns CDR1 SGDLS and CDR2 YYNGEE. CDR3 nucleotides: TGTGCCAGCAGAGCAGGGACCGGGGAGCTGTTTTTT. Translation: CASRAGTGELFF. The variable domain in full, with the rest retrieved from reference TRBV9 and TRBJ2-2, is DSGVTQTPKHLITATGQRVTLRCSPRSGDLSVYWYQQSLDQGLQFLIQYYNGEERAKGNILERFSAQQFPDLHSELNLSSLELGDSALYFCASRAGTGELFFGEGSRLTVL.

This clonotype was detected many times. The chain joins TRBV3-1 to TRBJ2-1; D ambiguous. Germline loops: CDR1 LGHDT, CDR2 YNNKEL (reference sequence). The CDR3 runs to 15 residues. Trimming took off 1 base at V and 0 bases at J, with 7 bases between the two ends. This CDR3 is CASSQGQSSYNEQFF. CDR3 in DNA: TGTGCCAGCAGCCAAGGCCAGAGCTCCTACAATGAGCAGTTCTTC.